The 11 T cell receptor beta chains below all came from one sample that was sequenced in a study of blood T cell repertoires in COVID-19. Generated by immunoSEQ multiplex PCR, the TCRdb table keeps only in-frame clones and is missing some. The data show about 200,000 clones, 82% seen once. Specimen: peripheral blood. The origin of the receptors is a woman older than 75 with COVID-19, enrolled during active disease.

The chain carries TRBV28 and TRBJ1-1; a possible D gene is TRBD1 (6 bases). The CDR3 is 14 amino acids. Germline V gives CDR1 MDHEN, CDR2 SYDVKM. CDR3 DNA sequence: TGTGCTATCCATTCCGGGGGGCTCAACACTGAAGCTTTCTTT. Amino acid sequence: CAIHSGGLNTEAFF.

The V gene is TRBV30, the J gene TRBJ2-5, with D unresolved. Trimming cost V 2 bases and J 5 bases, with 6 bases left between them. Germline V gene data show CDR1 as GTSNPN and CDR2 as SVGIG (reference sequence). This CDR3 is built from 11 residues. CDR3 coding DNA: TGTGCCTGGAGTCCCGGGGAGACCCAGTACTTC. It yields the protein CAWSPGETQYF.

CDR3 DNA: TGTGCCAGCTCACCACAGGGGACAGGGCCCTACGAGCAGTACTTC. It yields the protein CASSPQGTGPYEQYF. This chain links TRBV18 with TRBJ2-7, with 9 positions matching TRBD1. Germline loops: CDR1 KGHSH, CDR2 LQKENI. V trimming: 1 base; J trimming: 2 bases; junction bases outside the gene matches: 3. The CDR3 sequence is 15 residues long.

The chain combines TRBV4-3 with TRBJ1-3, with 7 bases fitting TRBD1. J gave up 2 bases and V 4 bases, and 2 bases lay outside the gene matches. The germline V gene encodes CDR1 LGHNA and CDR2 YSLEER. This CDR3 contains 14 residues. The CDR3 region is CASSPGQAGNTIYF. As DNA, the CDR3 is TGCGCCAGCAGCCCAGGACAGGCTGGAAACACCATATATTTT.

In this sample, this clone turned up once. This sequence joins TRBV6-5 and TRBJ1-3; a possible D gene is TRBD1 (6 bases). The CDR3 contains 15 residues. The V end was cut by 6 bases, the J end by 2 bases, with 14 bases between. Germline CDR1 and CDR2: MNHEY and SVGAGI. CDR3 sequence (DNA): TGTGCCAGCAGCAGGGGCCTGGCCCCTGGAAACACCATATATTTT. Translation gives CASSRGLAPGNTIYF.

The chain joins TRBV6-2 or TRBV6-3 to TRBJ1-1; TRBD1 is a possible D gene (5 bases). Looked up from germline, CDR1 is MNHEY and CDR2 is SVGEGT. The CDR3 is made up of 12 amino acids. Trimming shortened V by 6 bases and J by 7 bases, and 12 bases separated the two germline ends. This chain's CDR3 is CASSRTGGEAFF. CDR3 DNA sequence: TGTGCCAGCAGCCGGACCGGGGGTGAAGCTTTCTTT.

The chain has TRBV6-9 and TRBJ1-1; 8 bases are shared with TRBD1. The CDR3 extends over 15 amino acids. The V segment lost 5 bases and the J segment 5 bases; nucleotides outside the gene matches: 10. Germline V lookup: CDR1 MNHGY, CDR2 SVAAGI. The CDR3 DNA sequence: TGTGCCAGCAGTCTAGGACAGGGTTTGGTTACTGAAGCTTTCTTT. It translates to CASSLGQGLVTEAFF.

V is TRBV11-2 and J is TRBJ2-7; 8 bases are shared with TRBD2. V gave up 4 bases and J gave up 1 base; unmatched junction bases: 9. In germline, CDR1 is SGHAT, CDR2 FQNNGV. CDR3 size: 16 residues. The chain's CDR3 is CASSSGTSRISYEQYF. In DNA form, the CDR3 reads TGTGCCAGCAGCTCCGGGACTAGTCGGATATCCTACGAGCAGTACTTC. Based on the CDR3 plus reference TRBV11-2 and TRBJ2-7, the full variable domain is EAGVAQSPRYKIIEKRQSVAFWCNPISGHATLYWYQQILGQGPKLLIQFQNNGVVDDSQLPKDRFSAERLKGVDSTLKIQPAKLEDSAVYLCASSSGTSRISYEQYFGPGTRLTVT.

This chain links TRBV10-3 with TRBJ1-1; 11 nucleotides align to TRBD1. Germline values: CDR1 ENHRY, CDR2 SYGVKD. Unmatched junction bases numbered 8, after V lost 6 bases and J lost 5 bases. The CDR3 is 15 amino acids. The CDR3 protein is CAIRHDRDRGTEAFF. In DNA form, the CDR3 reads TGTGCCATCAGACATGACCGGGACAGGGGGACTGAAGCTTTCTTT.

The chain links TRBV4-1 to TRBJ1-1, with 7 bases matching TRBD1. Trimming at V came to 1 base and at J to 0 bases, leaving 5 bases not matched to a gene. CDR1 and CDR2 from the germline V gene are MGHRA and YSYEKL. CDR3 length equals 16 residues. The CDR3 sequence: CASSQVRRGLNTEAFF. DNA for the CDR3: TGCGCCAGCAGCCAAGTCCGGAGGGGGCTGAACACTGAAGCTTTCTTT.

This clone has only one observation. The chain employs TRBV19 and TRBJ2-5, with D perhaps matching TRBD1 (5 bases). The CDR3 runs to 16 residues. CDR1 LNHDA and CDR2 SQIVND come from the germline V gene (reference sequence). The V end lost 3 bases, the J end lost 1 base, and 15 bases lay between the germline ends. The CDR3 region has the DNA TGTGCCAGTAGTATCCAGGGTACGTCGCCCCAAGAGACCCAGTACTTC. Amino acids: CASSIQGTSPQETQYF.